Listed below are T cell receptor beta chains from one sample, sequenced in a study of OX40 agonist ivuxolimab in advanced cancers. Clones were sequenced by immunoSEQ multiplex PCR, and TCRdb holds only the in-frame ones, with some missing. Of 100,000 or so clones in the sample, 86% were seen once. Specimen: CD4+ or CD8+ T cells sorted from blood, collected in a trial of the OX40 agonist ivuxolimab. All receptors derive from an adult with an advanced solid tumor such as melanoma, head and neck, liver or kidney cancer. CDR3s include the opening cysteine and the closing phenylalanine or tryptophan. A D gene is named only where the DNA matches it firmly. Not all rows give a size; the values are once, few, many and, for expanded clones, a class.

d_gene	v_gene	j_gene	abundance	CDR3aa	CDR3nt
.	TRBV18	TRBJ1-2	.	CASSPDGYYGYTF	TGTGCCAGCTCACCGGACGGATACTATGGCTACACCTTC
.	TRBV7-9	TRBJ2-7	.	CASSPDGGSYEQYF	TGTGCCAGCAGCCCGGATGGGGGATCCTACGAGCAGTACTTC
.	TRBV6-5	TRBJ2-3	once	CASSYPGQGTQYF	TGTGCCAGCAGTTACCCGGGACAAGGTACGCAGTATTTT
.	TRBV9	TRBJ1-1	few	CASSARVMGEAFF	TGTGCCAGCAGCGCCCGGGTTATGGGTGAAGCTTTCTTT
.	TRBV19	TRBJ1-5	.	CASSIEGGPQHF	TGTGCCAGTAGTATAGAGGGAGGGCCCCAGCATTTT
.	TRBV19	TRBJ1-1	.	CASSTKQGLEAFF	TGTGCCAGTAGTACAAAACAGGGTCTTGAAGCTTTCTTT
.	TRBV5-8	TRBJ2-5	.	CASSLRGRETQYF	TGTGCCAGCAGCTTAAGAGGGAGGGAGACCCAGTACTTC
TRBD1	TRBV18	TRBJ2-2	few	CASSPRGQSTGELFF	TGTGCCAGCTCACCGAGGGGACAGTCCACCGGGGAGCTGTTTTTT
TRBD1	TRBV19	TRBJ1-5	.	CASSIGIGGTASNQPQHF	TGTGCCAGTAGTATAGGTATAGGCGGGACAGCTAGCAATCAGCCCCAGCATTTT
.	TRBV29-1	TRBJ2-7	few	CSVGTPLEQYF	TGCAGCGTAGGGACACCCCTCGAGCAGTACTTC
.	TRBV4-3	TRBJ2-3	.	CASSQEDTRAFTDTQYF	TGCGCCAGCAGCCAAGAGGATACCAGGGCTTTCACAGATACGCAGTATTTT
.	TRBV19	TRBJ1-5	few	CASRIKQGNQPQHF	TGTGCCAGTAGGATTAAACAGGGCAATCAGCCCCAGCATTTT
TRBD2	TRBV7-9	TRBJ2-3	.	CASRPGTNTDTQYF	TGTGCCAGCAGACCCGGGACTAACACAGATACGCAGTATTTT
.	TRBV5-4	TRBJ2-5	.	CASSFAGIETQYF	TGTGCCAGCAGCTTCGCCGGGATAGAGACCCAGTACTTC
TRBD1	TRBV18	TRBJ1-5	once	CASSLTGGEPQHF	TGTGCCAGCTCACTGACAGGGGGGGAGCCCCAGCATTTT
.	TRBV7-2	TRBJ1-5	once	CASSSFNEGNQPQHF	TGTGCCAGCAGCTCGTTTAATGAGGGCAATCAGCCCCAGCATTTT
.	TRBV18	TRBJ2-7	once	CASSPLQPTIYEQYF	TGTGCCAGCTCACCTTTACAGCCAACTATATACGAGCAGTACTTC
.	TRBV6-5	TRBJ2-3	once	CASSYSGAGDADTQYF	TGTGCCAGCAGTTACTCGGGGGCAGGGGATGCGGATACGCAGTATTTT
.	TRBV29-1	TRBJ2-1	once	CSVGPEDWFF	TGCAGCGTCGGGCCCGAAGATTGGTTCTTC
TRBD1	TRBV6-4	TRBJ2-3	.	CASSQTGGSPDTQYF	TGTGCCAGCAGTCAAACAGGGGGCAGCCCAGATACGCAGTATTTT
TRBD2	TRBV30	TRBJ2-1	.	CAWSSSGYNEQFF	TGTGCCTGGAGTAGTAGCGGGTACAATGAGCAGTTCTTC
.	TRBV7-2	TRBJ2-7	.	CASSLAGSYEQYF	TGTGCCAGCAGCTTAGCCGGGTCCTACGAGCAGTACTTC
.	TRBV11-2	TRBJ2-5	.	CASSFQTAQETQYF	TGTGCCAGCAGCTTTCAGACAGCCCAAGAGACCCAGTACTTC
.	TRBV6-5	TRBJ1-2	.	CASRFGHSRNYGHTF	TGTGCCAGCAGATTCGGGCACTCTAGGAACTATGGCCACACCTTC